A single sample is the source of the 16 T cell receptor beta chains below, sequenced in a study of beta chain features in type 1 diabetes. Points from the study as a whole: Type 1 diabetes patients had TCRB CDR3s that were shorter (moderately but significantly so) in all four CD4+ subsets.

These receptors lack a known antigen. As every portion of the isolated RNA was reverse transcribed, the sequencing read expressed TCRB transcripts. Here immunoSEQ multiplex PCR was the method, and the copy in TCRdb shows in-frame clones only, minus some. The data show about 160,000 clones, 7.5% to 9.5% seen once. Sample: central memory CD4+ T cells from blood. Source of these receptors: a woman between 18 and 30 years old with type 1 diabetes.

J is TRBJ1-6 and V is TRBV10-3; maybe TRBD1 (6 bases). V shed 4 bases and J shed 10 bases, with 8 bases lying between them. The CDR3 spans 12 residues. Germline V gene data show CDR1 as ENHRY and CDR2 as SYGVKD. In DNA, the CDR3 is TGTGCCATCAGTGGGGGGACATCACCCCTCCACTTT. Its translation: CAISGGTSPLHF.

The chain uses TRBV11-1 and TRBJ2-1; TRBD1 matches 8 bases. V shed 1 base and J 13 bases; nucleotides not matched to a gene: 6. This CDR3 spans 13 amino acids. Germline-derived CDR1 and CDR2 are SGHAT and FQDESV (reference sequence). CDR3 coding DNA: TGTGCCAGCAGCTTAGGGAGGGGGACAGGCCAGTTCTTC. It is translated as CASSLGRGTGQFF.

A few counts support this clone. The chain combines TRBV2 with TRBJ2-3, with D unclear. V dropped 5 bases and J dropped 2 bases, with 8 bases sitting between them. The CDR3 contains 13 residues. Germline V CDR1 and CDR2: SNHLY, FYNNEI. The chain's CDR3 is CASSSLITDTQYF. CDR3 in DNA: TGTGCCAGCAGTAGCTTGATCACAGATACGCAGTATTTT.

The V call is TRBV27, the J call TRBJ2-1, with D maybe TRBD1 (5 bases). Per germline, CDR1 MNHEY and CDR2 SMNVEV (reference sequence). The CDR3 consists of 13 residues. V was clipped by 5 bases and J by 8 bases, with 13 bases between them. The CDR3 DNA sequence: TGTGCCAGCAGTGCACAGGATAACCATGAGCAGTTCTTC. This encodes CASSAQDNHEQFF.

This clone showed up just a few times. This chain links TRBV30 with TRBJ2-4, with 11 bases aligning to TRBD2. The V gene's germline CDR1 is GTSNPN and CDR2 SVGIG (reference sequence). The J segment lost 6 bases and the V segment lost 2 bases, leaving 6 bases of the junction unmatched. The length of the CDR3 is 15 residues. The CDR3 DNA reads TGTGCCTGGAGTACTCTAGGGACTAGCGGAAACATTCAGTACTTC. Amino acids: CAWSTLGTSGNIQYF. The full variable domain, with the rest looked up from reference TRBV30 and TRBJ2-4, is SQTIHQWPATLVQPVGSPLSLECTVEGTSNPNLYWYRQAAGRGLQLLFYSVGIGQISSEVPQNLSASRPQDRQFILSSKKLLLSDSGFYLCAWSTLGTSGNIQYFGAGTRLSVL.

This clone was counted a few times. This chain uses TRBV29-1 with TRBJ2-1, with TRBD1 identical over 7 bases. V dropped 4 bases and J dropped 5; count of bases not matched to a gene: 11. CDR3 length: 15 amino acids. CDR1 is SQVTM, CDR2 ANQGSEA, per germline. CDR3 sequence reads: CSVVAWGTADNEQFF. DNA of the CDR3: TGCAGCGTTGTAGCGTGGGGGACAGCAGACAATGAGCAGTTCTTC.

The gene calls are TRBV18 and TRBJ2-7, with 9 bases matching TRBD2. Trimming removed 3 bases from V and 2 bases from J; junction bases left unmatched: 5. The germline gives CDR1 KGHSH, CDR2 LQKENI. This CDR3 is built from 15 residues. The CDR3 DNA sequence: TGTGCCAGCTCACCTGCTAGCGGGGCCGCCTACGAGCAGTACTTC. This translates into CASSPASGAAYEQYF.

This clone was observed a handful of times. This chain links TRBV2 with TRBJ1-6; possible D gene TRBD1, 5 bases. CDR1 and CDR2 from the germline V gene are SNHLY and FYNNEI. Deletions cut 6 bases from V and 8 bases from J, with 20 bases between. The CDR3 sequence is 16 residues long. Here the CDR3 reads CASSPTGSSEYSPLHF. The CDR3, as DNA: TGTGCCAGCAGCCCCACAGGCTCATCCGAATATTCACCCCTCCACTTT.

This clone was found a few times. The V and J genes are TRBV19 and TRBJ2-5, with D possibly TRBD2 on 5 matching bases. The CDR3 runs to 13 residues. CDR1 and CDR2 (germline): LNHDA, SQIVND (reference sequence). V lost 8 bases and J 4 bases, leaving 14 bases between the germline ends. The CDR3 sequence: CASGLGRGETQYF. CDR3 bases: TGTGCCAGTGGCCTGGGTCGGGGAGAGACCCAGTACTTC.

This clone was seen a single time. The V call is TRBV7-2, the J call TRBJ2-7; tentative D call: TRBD1 (5 bases). The germline V gene has CDR1 SGHTA and CDR2 FQGNSA. V was cut by 5 bases and J by 5 bases, with 19 bases left in between. This CDR3 contains 15 residues. The CDR3 loop reads CASSLTAGQGNEQYF. The CDR3 bases are TGTGCCAGCAGCCTAACCGCCGGTCAGGGCAACGAGCAGTACTTC.

In regard to this clone: This sample includes further DNA sequences coding for the same CDR3. The chain joins TRBV28 to TRBJ2-1; tentatively, D is TRBD1 (6 bases). Germline values: CDR1 MDHEN, CDR2 SYDVKM. Trimming took off 5 bases at V and 10 bases at J, with 15 bases between the two ends. There are 13 residues in the CDR3. As DNA, the CDR3 is TGTGCCAGCAGTCCGGTGACAGGCTACGAGCAGTTCTTC. Translating it yields CASSPVTGYEQFF.

The chain employs TRBV28 and TRBJ2-2; TRBD2 is a possible D gene (6 bases). Germline V lookup: CDR1 MDHEN, CDR2 SYDVKM. The CDR3 covers 17 residues. Trimming took 6 bases from V and 2 from J, leaving 19 bases between them. The CDR3 spells CASSSSPGLLNTGELFF. As DNA, the CDR3 is TGTGCCAGCAGCTCGTCCCCGGGACTCCTAAACACCGGGGAGCTGTTTTTT.

This clone was found a few times. The chain carries TRBV6-1 and TRBJ1-1; D is possibly TRBD1 (5 bases). The CDR3 totals 14 residues. The V end lost 4 bases, the J end lost 5 bases, and 14 bases lay between the germline ends. The germline gives CDR1 MNHNS, CDR2 SASEGT. CDR3 amino acids: CASSVSQGGTEAFF. Written as DNA, the CDR3 is TGTGCCAGCAGTGTTAGTCAGGGAGGGACTGAAGCTTTCTTT.

The CDR3 DNA follows: TGTGCCATCAGTGATCCTTGGACAGGGGGACATCAGCCCCAGCATTTT. Its protein is CAISDPWTGGHQPQHF. The V call is TRBV10-3, the J call TRBJ1-5; TRBD1 matches 10 bases. The CDR3 runs to 16 residues. The germline gives CDR1 ENHRY, CDR2 SYGVKD. The junction had 7 bases not matched to a gene; V was cut back by 3 bases and J by 5 bases.

The chain couples TRBV9 to TRBJ2-1; the match to TRBD2 covers 9 bases. Per germline, CDR1 SGDLS and CDR2 YYNGEE. Trimming took 5 bases from V and 4 from J; bases not matched to a gene: 10. The CDR3 consists of 16 residues. CDR3 region: CASSHLSGSRYNEQFF. CDR3 DNA: TGTGCCAGCAGTCATCTTAGCGGGAGCCGTTACAATGAGCAGTTCTTC. The full variable domain, completed using reference TRBV9 and TRBJ2-1, is DSGVTQTPKHLITATGQRVTLRCSPRSGDLSVYWYQQSLDQGLQFLIQYYNGEERAKGNILERFSAQQFPDLHSELNLSSLELGDSALYFCASSHLSGSRYNEQFFGPGTRLTVL.

The gene calls are TRBV10-3 and TRBJ2-2, with D possibly being TRBD2 (6 bases). Germline V gene sequence: CDR1 ENHRY, CDR2 SYGVKD. The CDR3 consists of 15 residues. V was cut by 0 bases and J by 1 base, with 6 bases left in between. This CDR3 is CAISESSGNTGELFF. In DNA form, the CDR3 reads TGTGCCATCAGTGAGTCTAGCGGGAACACCGGGGAGCTGTTTTTT.